A selection of T cell receptor beta chains follows, all from one sample in a study of molecular identifiers for immune sequencing clone quantification. TCRdb itself ran the PCR reads through MiXCR, one entry per CDR3 protein. The sample carries hundreds of thousands of distinct CDR3 sequences, around 25% recorded once. Source material: naive CD8+ T cells from blood, with Jurkat cell RNA spiked in. The receptor source for this set is a human donor in good health. Some libraries in this study had Jurkat cell RNA spiked in. Each CDR3 is given with its conserved first and last residue. A D gene is named only where the DNA matches it firmly. Only part of the rows carry a size: once, few, many, or a class if the clone is expanded.

cdr3_nt: TGTGCCAGCAACAAGGGGGGAGACTCCTATAATTCACCCCTCCACTTT
cdr3_aa: CASNKGGDSYNSPLHF
clone_size: .
v_call: TRBV12-3/TRBV12-4
j_call: TRBJ1-6
d_call: .

cdr3_nt: TGTGCCAGCAGCCCCTCCTCTCGGGGGGCATCTGGGGCCAACGTCCTGACTTTC
cdr3_aa: CASSPSSRGASGANVLTF
clone_size: few
v_call: TRBV7-3
j_call: TRBJ2-6
d_call: .

cdr3_nt: TGTGCCAGCTCACCACACGAGACTAGCTCCGAGCAGTACTTC
cdr3_aa: CASSPHETSSEQYF
clone_size: .
v_call: TRBV18
j_call: TRBJ2-7
d_call: TRBD2

cdr3_nt: TGCGCCAGCAGCCAAGACGGGTTCTCCTACAATGAGCAGTTCTTC
cdr3_aa: CASSQDGFSYNEQFF
clone_size: .
v_call: TRBV4-3
j_call: TRBJ2-1
d_call: .

cdr3_nt: TGTGCCAGCAGCCGTAAGGGACTAGCGGGCCTCACAGATACGCAGTATTTT
cdr3_aa: CASSRKGLAGLTDTQYF
clone_size: .
v_call: TRBV9
j_call: TRBJ2-3
d_call: TRBD2

cdr3_nt: TGTGCCAGTCGACAGGGGTCTAACTATGGCTACACCTTC
cdr3_aa: CASRQGSNYGYTF
clone_size: few
v_call: TRBV19
j_call: TRBJ1-2
d_call: TRBD1

cdr3_nt: TGTGCCAGCAGCCTAGTAATACCGACGACAGAAGGGCGGTACTTC
cdr3_aa: CASSLVIPTTEGRYF
clone_size: many
v_call: TRBV7-9
j_call: TRBJ2-4
d_call: .

cdr3_nt: TGTGCCAGCAGCAACGGACAGGGGAACGAGCAGTACTTC
cdr3_aa: CASSNGQGNEQYF
clone_size: .
v_call: TRBV7-6
j_call: TRBJ2-7
d_call: TRBD1

cdr3_nt: TGTGCCGGAAGCACTAGCAGAAACTACAATGAGCAGTTCTTC
cdr3_aa: CAGSTSRNYNEQFF
clone_size: many
v_call: TRBV30
j_call: TRBJ2-1
d_call: .

cdr3_nt: TGCGCCAGCAGTCCAAGGGGGCGCCTCGAGGAGACCCAGTACTTC
cdr3_aa: CASSPRGRLEETQYF
clone_size: many
v_call: TRBV23-1
j_call: TRBJ2-5
d_call: TRBD1

cdr3_nt: TGTGCCAGCAGCGGTGGTCAGGGGCGCCACGAGCAGTACTTC
cdr3_aa: CASSGGQGRHEQYF
clone_size: few
v_call: TRBV9
j_call: TRBJ2-7
d_call: .

cdr3_nt: TGTGCCAGCAGACCCAGGGGCGACACCTACGAGCAGTACTTC
cdr3_aa: CASRPRGDTYEQYF
clone_size: many
v_call: TRBV28
j_call: TRBJ2-7
d_call: .

cdr3_nt: TGTGCCAGCAGCGGATCCCACGGGAGTAGGTCCTACAATGAGCAGTTCTTC
cdr3_aa: CASSGSHGSRSYNEQFF
clone_size: .
v_call: TRBV9
j_call: TRBJ2-1
d_call: .

cdr3_nt: TGTGCCAGCAGCTTAGAGTCTAGCCTGGGTTTAGAGACCCAGTACTTC
cdr3_aa: CASSLESSLGLETQYF
clone_size: .
v_call: TRBV11-2
j_call: TRBJ2-5
d_call: .

cdr3_nt: TGCGCCAGCAGCTCACGCACAGACTCCTACAATGAGCAGTTCTTC
cdr3_aa: CASSSRTDSYNEQFF
clone_size: .
v_call: TRBV4-1
j_call: TRBJ2-1
d_call: .

cdr3_nt: TGTGCCATCGGTACCAGCGGAGGGTACGAGCAGTACTTC
cdr3_aa: CAIGTSGGYEQYF
clone_size: .
v_call: TRBV10-3
j_call: TRBJ2-7
d_call: .

cdr3_nt: TGCGCCAGCAGCCAAGGGCCTGCCCCTGAAGCTTTCTTT
cdr3_aa: CASSQGPAPEAFF
clone_size: few
v_call: TRBV4-1
j_call: TRBJ1-1
d_call: .

cdr3_nt: TGTGCCAGCAGCTCCGCGCAGACTTACGAGCAGTACTTC
cdr3_aa: CASSSAQTYEQYF
clone_size: many
v_call: TRBV7-9
j_call: TRBJ2-7
d_call: .

cdr3_nt: TGTGCCAGCAGAACAGCAGACTACGAGCAGTACTTC
cdr3_aa: CASRTADYEQYF
clone_size: many
v_call: TRBV6-6
j_call: TRBJ2-7
d_call: .